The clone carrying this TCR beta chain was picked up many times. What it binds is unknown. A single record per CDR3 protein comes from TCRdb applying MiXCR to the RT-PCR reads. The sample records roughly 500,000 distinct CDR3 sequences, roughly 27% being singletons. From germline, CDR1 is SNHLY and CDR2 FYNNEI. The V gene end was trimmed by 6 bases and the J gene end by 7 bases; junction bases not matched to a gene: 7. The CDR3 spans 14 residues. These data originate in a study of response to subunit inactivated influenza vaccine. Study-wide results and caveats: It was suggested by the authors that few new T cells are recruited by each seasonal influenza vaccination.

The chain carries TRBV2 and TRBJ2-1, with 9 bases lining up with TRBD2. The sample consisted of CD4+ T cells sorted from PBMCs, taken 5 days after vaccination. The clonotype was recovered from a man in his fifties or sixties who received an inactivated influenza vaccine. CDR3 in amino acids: CASRFRLAVNEQFF. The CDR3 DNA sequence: TGTGCCAGCAGATTTAGACTAGCGGTAAATGAGCAGTTCTTC. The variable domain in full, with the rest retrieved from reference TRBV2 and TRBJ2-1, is EPEVTQTPSHQVTQMGQEVILRCVPISNHLYFYWYRQILGQKVEFLVSFYNNEISEKSEIFDDQFSVERPDGSNFTLKIRSTKLEDSAMYFCASRFRLAVNEQFFGPGTRLTVL.